The T cell receptor beta chain described here comes from a study of T cells after yellow fever vaccination. Regarding the study as a whole: Contamination by abundant bulk-population clonotypes could be present in FACS-sorted repertoires.

Using its own MiXCR run on the 5' RACE reads, TCRdb lists one record per CDR3 protein. Of 510,000 or so distinct CDR3 sequences listed, around 21% were seen once; the top ten hold roughly an eighth. In its sample, this clonotype was seen a few times. What it binds is unknown. The CDR3 covers 12 residues. With 3 bases removed from V and 12 bases from J, the gap between germline ends came to 12 bases. Looked up from germline, CDR1 is MGHDK and CDR2 is SYGVNS. V and J are TRBV25-1 and TRBJ2-1, with D possibly matching TRBD2 (6 bases). The source was PBMCs, collected 15 days after the yellow fever booster vaccination. The sequence was obtained from a man aged 25 to 45 who received the YFV17D yellow fever vaccine. The CDR3 region has the DNA TGTGCCAGCAGTGAGGGGGGACTGGGGCAGTTCTTC. This codes for CASSEGGLGQFF.